Presented here are 27 T cell receptor beta chains from one specimen sequenced in a study of blood T cell repertoires in COVID-19. The assay was immunoSEQ multiplex PCR, and TCRdb's table has in-frame clones only and misses some. The sample holds 200,000 to 250,000 clones, roughly 85% seen once. What was sequenced was peripheral blood. These receptors all come from an older woman with COVID-19, enrolled during active disease.

The rearrangement joins TRBV9 to TRBJ1-1; 8 nucleotides agree with TRBD1. The CDR3 sequence is 15 residues long. With 3 bases clipped from V and 3 bases from J, the junction kept 7 bases outside the gene matches. The germline gives CDR1 SGDLS, CDR2 YYNGEE. The CDR3 DNA is TGTGCCAGCAGCGCCCTGACAGGGGATTACACTGAAGCTTTCTTT. Its protein product is CASSALTGDYTEAFF. The whole variable domain, filled in from reference TRBV9 and TRBJ1-1, reads DSGVTQTPKHLITATGQRVTLRCSPRSGDLSVYWYQQSLDQGLQFLIQYYNGEERAKGNILERFSAQQFPDLHSELNLSSLELGDSALYFCASSALTGDYTEAFFGQGTRLTVV.

The chain employs TRBV7-8 and TRBJ1-3; 9 bases agree with TRBD1. Losses at the gene ends were 5 bases for V and 3 bases for J; bases not matched to a gene: 5. Per germline, CDR1 SGHVS and CDR2 FQNEAQ. CDR3 length equals 15 residues. CDR3 DNA sequence: TGTGCCAGCAGCCGCGACAGGGGGTATGGAAACACCATATATTTT. Protein product: CASSRDRGYGNTIYF.

This clone appeared a few times. The rearrangement uses TRBV19 and TRBJ1-2; D is undetermined. The CDR3 has 12 amino acids. V was pared by 1 base and J by 8 bases, with 8 bases between. CDR1 LNHDA and CDR2 SQIVND come from the germline V gene (reference sequence). The CDR3: CASSIGERGYTF. The CDR3 region has the DNA TGTGCCAGTAGTATAGGAGAGCGAGGCTACACCTTC.

This clone was picked up one time. The chain is built from TRBV5-6 and TRBJ2-5; the match to TRBD2 covers 15 bases. The germline V gene encodes CDR1 SGHDT and CDR2 YYEEEE. The trim removed 4 bases at V and 4 bases at J, leaving 5 bases unmatched. The CDR3 length is 16 residues. CDR3 DNA: TGTGCCAGCAGCCAGAGGACTAGCGGGAGGGGAGAGACCCAGTACTTC. As protein: CASSQRTSGRGETQYF. Filled out from reference TRBV5-6 and TRBJ2-5, the complete variable domain reads DAGVTQSPTHLIKTRGQQVTLRCSPKSGHDTVSWYQQALGQGPQFIFQYYEEEERQRGNFPDRFSGHQFPNYSSELNVNALLLGDSALYLCASSQRTSGRGETQYFGPGTRLLVL.

The chain couples TRBV15 to TRBJ1-3; D is uncertain. The CDR3 has 13 residues. Trimming left V 1 base short and J 2 bases short, with 3 bases between. Germline V CDR1 and CDR2: LNHNV, YYDKDF (reference sequence). The chain's CDR3 is CATSRVAGNTIYF. The CDR3 DNA sequence: TGTGCCACCAGCAGAGTAGCTGGAAACACCATATATTTT.

The chain uses TRBV7-2 and TRBJ2-2, with 15 bases lining up with TRBD2. J lost 5 bases, V lost 5 bases, and 0 bases had no gene match. The length of the CDR3 is 15 residues. Germline V gives CDR1 SGHTA, CDR2 FQGNSA. The CDR3 loop reads CASSGLAGGTGELFF. The CDR3, as DNA: TGTGCCAGCAGCGGACTAGCGGGAGGGACCGGGGAGCTGTTTTTT. Based on the CDR3 plus reference TRBV7-2 and TRBJ2-2, the full variable domain is GAGVSQSPSNKVTEKGKDVELRCDPISGHTALYWYRQSLGQGLEFLIYFQGNSAPDKSGLPSDRFSAERTGGSVSTLTIQRTQQEDSAVYLCASSGLAGGTGELFFGEGSRLTVL.

This rearrangement joins TRBV7-3 to TRBJ1-1; D is perhaps TRBD1 (5 bases). Germline-derived CDR1 and CDR2 are SGHTA and FQGTGA. The CDR3 runs to 15 residues. V dropped 3 bases and J dropped 0 bases, with 11 bases sitting between them. The CDR3 DNA reads as TGTGCCAGCAGCTTTTCGACAGACCTGAACACTGAAGCTTTCTTT. Translating gives CASSFSTDLNTEAFF.

This rearrangement joins TRBV7-2 to TRBJ2-1; weak D call: TRBD2 (5 bases). V was trimmed by 3 bases and J by 2 bases, leaving 5 bases between them. The germline CDR1 and CDR2 sequences are SGHTA and FQGNSA. The CDR3 sequence is 13 residues long. CDR3 protein: CASSFGTYNEQFF. The CDR3 coding sequence is TGTGCCAGCAGCTTCGGGACCTACAATGAGCAGTTCTTC.

This chain links TRBV2 with TRBJ1-3; D is uncertain. Germline assignment: CDR1 SNHLY and CDR2 FYNNEI. The CDR3 totals 18 residues. Trimming stripped 6 bases from V and 4 bases from J, with 25 bases between. The CDR3 loop is CASSAEGRAYRGGNTIYF. The CDR3 DNA reads TGTGCCAGCAGCGCCGAGGGTCGGGCGTACCGTGGGGGAAACACCATATATTTT.

DNA for the CDR3: TGTGCCAGCAGTTACTTAGCAGTATCCATGAACACTGAAGCTTTCTTT. Encoded protein: CASSYLAVSMNTEAFF. V usage is TRBV6-2 or TRBV6-3 and J usage is TRBJ1-1; D unresolved. Germline-derived CDR1 and CDR2 are MNHEY and SVGEGT. V lost 1 base and J 0 bases, leaving 12 bases between the germline ends. This CDR3 is built from 16 residues.

This clone has a single count. CDR3 amino acids: CASSLDTGLEYGYTF. CDR3 DNA sequence: TGCGCCAGCAGCTTGGATACGGGTTTGGAGTATGGCTACACCTTC. This chain uses TRBV5-1 with TRBJ1-2; D is ambiguous. Germline CDR1 SGHRS, CDR2 YFSETQ. V was cut by 0 bases and J by 5 bases, with 14 bases left in between. The CDR3 has 15 residues.

This chain uses TRBV11-3 with TRBJ2-7, with D perhaps TRBD1 (5 bases). Between the trimmed V and J ends, which lost 5 bases and 5 bases, there was a span of 10 bases. CDR1 and CDR2 from the germline V gene are SGHNT and YENEEA. This CDR3 contains 12 residues. The CDR3 nucleotides read TGTGCCAGCAGCGCAGGGTATAACGAGCAGTACTTC. This gives the protein CASSAGYNEQYF. The variable domain in full, completed from reference TRBV11-3 and TRBJ2-7, reads EAGVVQSPRYKIIEKKQPVAFWCNPISGHNTLYWYLQNLGQGPELLIRYENEEAVDDSQLPKDRFSAERLKGVDSTLKIQPAELGDSAVYLCASSAGYNEQYFGPGTRLTVT.

The chain carries TRBV7-2 and TRBJ2-5; TRBD2 matches at 8 bases. The ends lost 1 base at V and 1 base at J; junction bases unmatched: 2. Germline-derived CDR1 and CDR2 are SGHTA and FQGNSA. CDR3 length: 15 amino acids. For the CDR3, the DNA is TGTGCCAGCAGCTTAGACCGGGGGGGCCAAGAGACCCAGTACTTC. This encodes CASSLDRGGQETQYF.

This chain uses TRBV4-2 with TRBJ1-5; D might be TRBD1 (5 bases). Germline values: CDR1 LGHNA, CDR2 YNFKEQ. V was trimmed by 4 bases and J by 4 bases, leaving 14 bases between them. The CDR3 sequence is 15 residues long. The CDR3 here is CASSPGEGRNQPQHF. Here the CDR3 DNA reads TGTGCCAGCAGCCCTGGGGAGGGGAGAAATCAGCCCCAGCATTTT.

The chain recombines TRBV5-1 with TRBJ2-7, with TRBD2 matching over 7 bases. After removal of 4 bases from V and 6 bases from J, the junction contained 13 bases not matched to a gene. CDR1 SGHRS and CDR2 YFSETQ come from the germline V gene. The CDR3 spans 15 residues. The CDR3 region is CASSPGGGAYGEQYF. As DNA, the CDR3 is TGCGCCAGCAGCCCCGGGGGAGGGGCGTACGGCGAGCAGTACTTC.

This clone was recorded only once. The V call is TRBV7-2, the J call TRBJ2-2; 10 bases map to TRBD2. V was clipped by 5 bases and J by 5 bases; unmatched bases: 5. Germline V lookup: CDR1 SGHTA, CDR2 FQGNSA. This CDR3 spans 15 amino acids. CDR3 DNA sequence: TGTGCCAGCAGCCCAGCGGGGGGGCGGACCGGGGAGCTGTTTTTT. It codes for CASSPAGGRTGELFF. The full variable domain, its missing parts supplied by reference TRBV7-2 and TRBJ2-2, is GAGVSQSPSNKVTEKGKDVELRCDPISGHTALYWYRQSLGQGLEFLIYFQGNSAPDKSGLPSDRFSAERTGGSVSTLTIQRTQQEDSAVYLCASSPAGGRTGELFFGEGSRLTVL.

The chain recombines TRBV3-1 (or the pseudogene TRBV3-2) with TRBJ1-6, with D tentatively TRBD1 (5 bases). V was trimmed by 0 bases and J by 6 bases, leaving 9 bases between them. From germline, CDR1 is LGHDT and CDR2 YNNKEL (reference sequence). The CDR3 covers 15 residues. The CDR3 coding sequence is TGTGCCAGCAGCCAAGAGGGGGGATCTAATTCACCCCTCCACTTT. This gives the protein CASSQEGGSNSPLHF.

The chain recombines TRBV2 with TRBJ1-1, with unresolved D. The CDR3 consists of 16 residues. The ends were cut back, 4 bases at V and 0 bases at J, with 15 bases in the middle. Per the germline V gene, CDR1 is SNHLY and CDR2 is FYNNEI. The CDR3 DNA is TGTGCCAGCAGTGGGATCCAGACTTTTATGAACACTGAAGCTTTCTTT. This codes for CASSGIQTFMNTEAFF.

As concerns this clone: The junction shows a germline mismatch at one end, possibly a read error. The chain uses TRBV19 and TRBJ1-1, with TRBD1 matching 8 bases. The CDR3 is 15 residues long. Germline CDR1 LNHDA, CDR2 SQIVND (reference sequence). As DNA, the CDR3 is TGTGCCAGTAGTCTAGACAGGGGAGACGGCACTGAAGCTTTCTTT. Encoded protein: CASSLDRGDGTEAFF.

This chain joins TRBV7-8 and TRBJ1-5; D ambiguous. The CDR3 is made up of 14 amino acids. Trimming removed 2 bases from V and 2 bases from J, with 7 bases in between. Germline V CDR1 and CDR2: SGHVS, FQNEAQ. DNA of the CDR3: TGTGCCAGCAGCTTAATGGCAGGCAATCAGCCCCAGCATTTT. Protein product: CASSLMAGNQPQHF.

This chain joins TRBV4-1 and TRBJ1-2; 9 bases align to TRBD1. The CDR3 sequence is 16 residues long. Trimming took 2 bases from V and 5 from J; bases not matched to a gene: 9. CDR1 and CDR2 (germline): MGHRA, YSYEKL. CDR3 region: CASSQPRDRALYGYTF. CDR3 DNA: TGCGCCAGCAGCCAACCACGGGACAGGGCGTTATATGGCTACACCTTC.

The rearrangement links TRBV9 to TRBJ2-1, with a tentative D call TRBD2 (6 bases). The CDR3 consists of 15 residues. V dropped 3 bases and J dropped 2 bases, with 12 bases sitting between them. Germline V lookup: CDR1 SGDLS, CDR2 YYNGEE. As DNA, the CDR3 is TGTGCCAGCAGCGCCATAGGCGGGGCCTACAATGAGCAGTTCTTC. Translated, it gives CASSAIGGAYNEQFF.

This clone was found once. This chain joins TRBV6-5 and TRBJ1-1; D gene unclear. Between the trimmed V and J ends, which lost 7 bases and 0 bases, there was a span of 12 bases. Germline V CDR1 and CDR2: MNHEY, SVGAGI. The CDR3 sequence is 14 residues long. The CDR3 nucleotides are TGTGCCAGCAAATCTGCGGTTATGAACACTGAAGCTTTCTTT. Translated: CASKSAVMNTEAFF.

This clone was detected only once. This sequence joins TRBV25-1 and TRBJ2-1, with D possibly being TRBD2 (6 bases). V dropped 1 base and J dropped 4 bases, with 14 bases sitting between them. This CDR3 is 16 amino acids long. Per germline, CDR1 MGHDK and CDR2 SYGVNS. The CDR3 reads CASSEFSGGIYNEQFF. As DNA, the CDR3 is TGTGCCAGCAGTGAATTTTCAGGCGGGATTTACAATGAGCAGTTCTTC.

This clone was counted once. The chain links TRBV4-3 to TRBJ2-1; 9 bases agree with TRBD2. CDR1 is LGHNA and CDR2 is YSLEER in the germline V gene. CDR3 length equals 16 residues. V lost 0 bases and J lost 6; bases outside the gene matches: 6. Here the CDR3 reads CASSQDLAGGPNEQFF. CDR3 nucleotide sequence: TGCGCCAGCAGCCAAGATTTGGCGGGGGGGCCCAATGAGCAGTTCTTC.

The chain joins TRBV19 to TRBJ1-4; perhaps TRBD1 as D (5 bases). This CDR3 contains 13 residues. The germline V gene encodes CDR1 LNHDA and CDR2 SQIVND (reference sequence). V was shortened by 2 bases and J by 5 bases, with 6 bases between the two germline ends. The CDR3 sequence is CASSINRNEKLFF. DNA for the CDR3: TGTGCCAGTAGTATAAACAGGAATGAAAAACTGTTTTTT.

The V call is TRBV11-3, the J call TRBJ2-3, with TRBD2 matching 11 bases. CDR1 and CDR2 from the germline V gene are SGHNT and YENEEA. The CDR3 extends over 18 amino acids. V was pared by 1 base and J by 6 bases, with 12 bases of the junction left unmatched. The CDR3 DNA reads TGTGCCAGCAGCTTAGGAGGGATTAGCGGGGGGGCAGGGGATACGCAGTATTTT. Its protein is CASSLGGISGGAGDTQYF.